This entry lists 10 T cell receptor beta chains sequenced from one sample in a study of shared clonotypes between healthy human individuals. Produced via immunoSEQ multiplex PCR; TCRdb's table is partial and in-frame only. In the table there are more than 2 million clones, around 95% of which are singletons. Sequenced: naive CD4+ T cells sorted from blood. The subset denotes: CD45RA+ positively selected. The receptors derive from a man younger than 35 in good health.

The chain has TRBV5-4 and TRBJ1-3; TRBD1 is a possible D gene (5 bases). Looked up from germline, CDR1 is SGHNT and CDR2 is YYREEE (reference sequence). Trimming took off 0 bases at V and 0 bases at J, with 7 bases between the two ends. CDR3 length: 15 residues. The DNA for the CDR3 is TGTGCCAGCAGCTTGGCCGGGGCCTCTGGAAACACCATATATTTT. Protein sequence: CASSLAGASGNTIYF. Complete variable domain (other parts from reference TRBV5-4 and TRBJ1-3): ETGVTQSPTHLIKTRGQQVTLRCSSQSGHNTVSWYQQALGQGPQFIFQYYREEENGRGNFPPRFSGLQFPNYSSELNVNALELDDSALYLCASSLAGASGNTIYFGEGSWLTVV.

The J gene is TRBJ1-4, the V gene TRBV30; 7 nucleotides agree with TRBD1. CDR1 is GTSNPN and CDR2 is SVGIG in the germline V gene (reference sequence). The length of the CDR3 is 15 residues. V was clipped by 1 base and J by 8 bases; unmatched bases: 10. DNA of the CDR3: TGTGCCTGGAGTGAGGTCAGGGGGAGAGGGGAAAAACTGTTTTTT. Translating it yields CAWSEVRGRGEKLFF.

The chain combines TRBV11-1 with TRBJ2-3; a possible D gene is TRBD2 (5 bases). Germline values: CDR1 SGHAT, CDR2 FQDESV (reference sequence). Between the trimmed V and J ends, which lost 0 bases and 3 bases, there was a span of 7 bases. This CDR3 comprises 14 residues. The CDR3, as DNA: TGTGCCAGCAGCTTAGCTCCGGGGACAGATACGCAGTATTTT. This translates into CASSLAPGTDTQYF.

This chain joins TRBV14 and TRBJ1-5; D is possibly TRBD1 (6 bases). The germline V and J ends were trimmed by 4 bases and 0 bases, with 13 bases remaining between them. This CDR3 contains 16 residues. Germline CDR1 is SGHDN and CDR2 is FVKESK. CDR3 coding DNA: TGTGCCAGCAGCCCGACCCACAGGGATAGCAATCAGCCCCAGCATTTT. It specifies CASSPTHRDSNQPQHF.

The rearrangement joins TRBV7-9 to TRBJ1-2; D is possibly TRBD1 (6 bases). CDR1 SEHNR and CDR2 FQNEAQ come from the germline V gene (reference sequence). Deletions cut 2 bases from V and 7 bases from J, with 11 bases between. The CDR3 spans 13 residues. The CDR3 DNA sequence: TGTGCCAGCAGCTTAAACAGGGAAACTGGCTACACCTTC. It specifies CASSLNRETGYTF. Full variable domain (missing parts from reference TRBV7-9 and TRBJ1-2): DTGVSQNPRHKITKRGQNVTFRCDPISEHNRLYWYRQTLGQGPEFLTYFQNEAQLEKSRLLSDRFSAERPKGSFSTLEIQRTEQGDSAMYLCASSLNRETGYTFGSGTRLTVV.

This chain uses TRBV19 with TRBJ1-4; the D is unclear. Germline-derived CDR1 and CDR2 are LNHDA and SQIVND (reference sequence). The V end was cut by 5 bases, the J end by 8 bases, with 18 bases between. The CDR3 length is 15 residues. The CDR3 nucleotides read TGTGCCAGTAGTCCGGGAGCGGGTTTATTCGAAAAACTGTTTTTT. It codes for CASSPGAGLFEKLFF.

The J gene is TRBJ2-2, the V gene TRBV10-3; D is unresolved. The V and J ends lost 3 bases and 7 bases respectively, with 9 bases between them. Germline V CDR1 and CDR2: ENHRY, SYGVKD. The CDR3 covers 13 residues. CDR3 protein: CAISDQELGELFF. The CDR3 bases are TGTGCCATCAGTGATCAGGAGCTCGGGGAGCTGTTTTTT.

The CDR3 region has the DNA TGTGCCAGCAGTTTGGGACCGTCGTATTCACCCCTCCACTTT. It encodes CASSLGPSYSPLHF. This chain connects TRBV28 to TRBJ1-6, with D tentatively TRBD1 (5 bases). Germline loops: CDR1 MDHEN, CDR2 SYDVKM. V lost 3 bases and J lost 8, with 11 bases in between. The CDR3 extends over 14 amino acids.

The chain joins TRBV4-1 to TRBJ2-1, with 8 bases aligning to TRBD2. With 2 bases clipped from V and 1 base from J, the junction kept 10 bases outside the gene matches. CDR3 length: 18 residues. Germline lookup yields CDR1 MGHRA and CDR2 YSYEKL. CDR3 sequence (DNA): TGCGCCAGCAGCCAATTGGTTGGTAGCGGGACTTCCTACAATGAGCAGTTCTTC. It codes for CASSQLVGSGTSYNEQFF.

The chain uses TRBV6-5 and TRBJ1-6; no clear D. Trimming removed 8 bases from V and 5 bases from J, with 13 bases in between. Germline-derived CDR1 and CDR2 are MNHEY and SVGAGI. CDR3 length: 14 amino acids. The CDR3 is CASARTEDNSPLHF. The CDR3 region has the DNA TGTGCCAGCGCGCGGACCGAAGATAATTCACCCCTCCACTTT.